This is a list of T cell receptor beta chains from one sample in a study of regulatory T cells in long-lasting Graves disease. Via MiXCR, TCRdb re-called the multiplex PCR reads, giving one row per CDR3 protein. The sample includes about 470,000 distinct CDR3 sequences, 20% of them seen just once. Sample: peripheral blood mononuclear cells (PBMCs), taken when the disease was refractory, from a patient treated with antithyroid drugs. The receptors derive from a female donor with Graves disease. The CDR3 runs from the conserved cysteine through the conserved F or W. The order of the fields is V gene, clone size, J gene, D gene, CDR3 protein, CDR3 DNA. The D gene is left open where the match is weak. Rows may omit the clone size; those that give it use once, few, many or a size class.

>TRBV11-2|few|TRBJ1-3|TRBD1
CASSLETGISGNTIYF
TGTGCCAGCAGCTTAGAGACAGGGATCTCTGGAAACACCATATATTTT
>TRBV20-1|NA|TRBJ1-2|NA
CSAREGRRNNYGYTF
TGCAGTGCTAGAGAGGGACGAAGAAATAACTATGGCTACACCTTC
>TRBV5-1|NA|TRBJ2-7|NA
CASSLDRDAEQYF
TGCGCCAGCAGCTTGGACAGGGATGCCGAGCAGTACTTC
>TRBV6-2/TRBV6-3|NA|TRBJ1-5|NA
CASSQKSVYSNQPQHF
TGTGCCAGCAGCCAGAAGTCGGTCTATAGCAATCAGCCCCAGCATTTT
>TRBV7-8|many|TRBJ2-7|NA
CASSLVRIAYEQYF
TGTGCCAGCAGCTTAGTCAGGATCGCCTACGAGCAGTACTTC
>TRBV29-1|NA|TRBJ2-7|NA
CSVGGNDYEQYF
TGCAGCGTTGGGGGGAATGACTACGAGCAGTACTTC
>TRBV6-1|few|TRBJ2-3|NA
CASRGPPGPDTQYF
TGTGCCAGCAGGGGACCCCCCGGCCCAGATACGCAGTATTTT
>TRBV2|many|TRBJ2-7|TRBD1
CASSEGGQGRLDEQYF
TGTGCCAGCAGTGAAGGGGGACAGGGGAGATTGGACGAGCAGTACTTC
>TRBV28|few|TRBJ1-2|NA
CASSYGGSFYGYTF
TGTGCCAGCAGTTACGGAGGTTCCTTCTATGGCTACACCTTC
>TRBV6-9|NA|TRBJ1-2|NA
CASSYVSPSSVGYTF
TGTGCCAGCAGTTACGTCTCGCCCTCATCAGTGGGCTACACCTTC
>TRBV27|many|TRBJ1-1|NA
CASSLTGAREAFF
TGTGCCAGCAGTTTAACCGGGGCCCGAGAGGCTTTCTTT
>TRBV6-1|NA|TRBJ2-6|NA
CASRREGGGANVLTF
TGTGCCAGCAGGCGAGAGGGAGGTGGGGCCAACGTCCTGACTTTC
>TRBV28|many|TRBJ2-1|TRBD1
CASSVPGQGDNEQFF
TGTGCCAGCAGCGTCCCGGGACAGGGAGACAATGAGCAGTTCTTC
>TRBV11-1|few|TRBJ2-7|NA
CASAEGLTYEQYF
TGTGCCAGCGCCGAGGGGTTGACCTACGAGCAGTACTTC
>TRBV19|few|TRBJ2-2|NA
CAVQSFGGTGELFF
TGTGCCGTGCAGAGTTTTGGGGGGACCGGGGAGCTGTTTTTT
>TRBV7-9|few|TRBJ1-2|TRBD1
CASSFAGGDGYTF
TGTGCCAGCAGCTTCGCAGGGGGCGATGGCTACACCTTC
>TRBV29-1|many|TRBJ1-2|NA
CSGWTRRGYTF
TGCAGCGGATGGACCCGTAGAGGCTACACCTTC
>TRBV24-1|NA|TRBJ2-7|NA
CATSGAGSYEQYF
TGTGCCACCAGTGGTGCGGGGTCCTACGAGCAGTACTTC
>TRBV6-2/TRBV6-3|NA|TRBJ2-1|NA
CASRQGRIYEQFF
TGTGCCAGCAGACAGGGTCGAATCTATGAGCAGTTCTTC
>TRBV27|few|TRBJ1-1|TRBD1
CASSLSHWTGGILDTEAFF
TGTGCCAGCAGTTTATCCCATTGGACAGGGGGGATTTTGGACACTGAAGCTTTCTTT
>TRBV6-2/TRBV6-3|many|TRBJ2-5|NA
CALARGPKETQYF
TGTGCCCTGGCCAGGGGACCCAAAGAGACCCAGTACTTC
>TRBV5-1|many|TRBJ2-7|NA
CASSSHPEGSYEQYF
TGCGCCAGCAGCTCTCACCCGGAGGGGTCCTACGAGCAGTACTTC
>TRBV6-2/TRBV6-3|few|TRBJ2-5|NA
CASSYSEAGPQETQYF
TGTGCCAGCAGTTACTCCGAGGCAGGGCCCCAAGAGACCCAGTACTTC
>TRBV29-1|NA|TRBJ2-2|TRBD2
CSASNPTSGTNTGELFF
TGCAGCGCCAGCAACCCGACTAGCGGGACGAACACCGGGGAGCTGTTTTTT
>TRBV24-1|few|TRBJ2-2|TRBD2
CATSDISGSRNTGELFF
TGTGCCACCAGTGATATTAGCGGGAGTAGAAACACCGGGGAGCTGTTTTTT
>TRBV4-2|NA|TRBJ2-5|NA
CASSQAILETQYF
TGTGCCAGCAGCCAAGCAATATTGGAGACCCAGTACTTC
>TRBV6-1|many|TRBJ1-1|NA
CASSVWGGTEAFF
TGTGCCAGCAGCGTGTGGGGTGGCACTGAAGCTTTCTTT
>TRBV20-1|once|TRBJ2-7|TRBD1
CSARVHRGYEQYF
TGCAGTGCTAGAGTACACAGGGGCTACGAGCAGTACTTC
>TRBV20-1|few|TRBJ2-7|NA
CSARDLFGDAHEQYF
TGCAGTGCTAGAGATCTTTTCGGTGACGCCCACGAGCAGTACTTC
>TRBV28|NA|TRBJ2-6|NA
CASSFGGTGANVLTF
TGTGCCAGCAGTTTTGGGGGGACCGGGGCCAACGTCCTGACTTTC
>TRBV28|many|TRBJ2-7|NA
CASLRDSFSYEQYF
TGTGCCAGCCTTAGAGACTCTTTCTCCTACGAGCAGTACTTC
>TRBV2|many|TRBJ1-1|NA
CASSLLDVEAFF
TGTGCCAGCAGTTTGTTGGATGTTGAAGCTTTCTTT
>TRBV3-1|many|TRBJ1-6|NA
CASSHPGGHWSPLHF
TGTGCCAGCAGCCACCCGGGCGGCCATTGGTCACCCCTCCACTTT
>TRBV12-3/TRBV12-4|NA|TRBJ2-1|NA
CASSLSTLEQFF
TGTGCCAGCAGTTTAAGCACATTGGAGCAGTTCTTC
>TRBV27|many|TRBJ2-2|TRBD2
CASSTPSRSTSGRNTGELFF
TGTGCCAGCAGTACCCCCAGCCGCTCGACTAGCGGGAGAAACACCGGGGAGCTGTTTTTT
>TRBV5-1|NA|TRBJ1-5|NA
CASSLEGIGNQPQHF
TGCGCCAGCAGCTTAGAGGGAATTGGGAATCAGCCCCAGCATTTT
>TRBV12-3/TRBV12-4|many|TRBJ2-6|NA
CASSLLGEGANVLTF
TGTGCCAGCAGTTTATTGGGTGAAGGGGCCAACGTCCTGACTTTC
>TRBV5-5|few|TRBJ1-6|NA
CASSWKGNSPLHF
TGTGCCAGCAGCTGGAAGGGAAATTCACCCCTCCACTTT
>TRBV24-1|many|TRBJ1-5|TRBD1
CATSDGGGIQPQHF
TGTGCCACCAGTGATGGAGGGGGCATTCAGCCCCAGCATTTT
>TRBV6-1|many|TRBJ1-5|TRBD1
CASRPGQGTFQPQHF
TGTGCCAGCAGACCGGGACAGGGAACGTTCCAGCCCCAGCATTTT